The present T cell receptor (beta chain) was sequenced within a study of shared clonotypes between healthy human individuals. Study information: Aged between 18 and 49, the donors were a couple of women and a few men. The study's findings and limits: Tissue TCR repertoires likely differ from these blood-only repertoires. With a handful of donors compared, about 5% of naive CD4 clonotypes were shared.

From germline, CDR1 is SGHVS and CDR2 FQNEAQ. The CDR3 is made up of 14 amino acids. Trimming took 6 bases from V and 0 from J, leaving 11 bases between them. Of note for this clone: Antigen unknown.

Repertoires were generated with immunoSEQ multiplex PCR, while TCRdb's copy carries only in-frame clones and drops some. Among over 950,000 clones listed, roughly 80% were seen once. All donors were healthy HIV-negative adults lacking recent acute infections or vaccinations. This TCR was sampled from a man between 18 and 29 years old in good health. Some clones in this sample may be carry-over from other donors' samples. Sample: memory CD4+ T cells from PBMCs. Described subset: CD45RA-negative fraction. V and J are TRBV7-8 and TRBJ1-1, with a tentative D call TRBD1 (5 bases). The CDR3 loop reads CASRLTDLNTEAFF. CDR3 sequence (DNA): TGTGCCAGCAGGTTGACAGATCTGAACACTGAAGCTTTCTTT.